This TCR beta chain was observed in a study of response to subunit inactivated influenza vaccine. Study-level findings and limits: Authors suggested each seasonal flu vaccination may recruit only limited numbers of new T cells.

TCRdb called the RT-PCR reads again in MiXCR, with one record for every CDR3 protein. The table includes more than 700,000 distinct CDR3 sequences, roughly 20% detected once. Germline assignment: CDR1 SEHNR and CDR2 FQNEAQ (reference sequence). The CDR3 has 15 amino acids. Only a few counts were recorded for this clonotype. Its antigen is unknown. The junction differs from germline at one of its ends, possibly a read error. V is TRBV7-9 and J is TRBJ1-1, with a possible D match to TRBD1 (5 bases). This receptor was obtained from a man in his fifties or sixties who received an inactivated influenza vaccine. Material: PBMCs from blood, obtained 4 to 6 days after vaccination. Written as DNA, the CDR3 is TGTGCCAGCAGCCCCGGAGAGGGCTTAAGGGGTTGGATGATCTTT. Translation: CASSPGEGLRGWMIF.